This TCR beta chain emerged from a study of identical twins. The CDR3 spans 15 residues. The germline gives CDR1 ENHRY, CDR2 SYGVKD. Trimming stripped 0 bases from V and 8 bases from J, with 16 bases between. TCRdb re-called the 5' RACE reads through MiXCR, storing one row per CDR3 protein. The table includes 350,000 or so distinct CDR3 sequences, roughly 9% detected once. This TCR came from a woman aged 45-60 years in good health. V is TRBV10-3 and J is TRBJ1-1, with no clear D. The specimen was naive T cells sorted from blood. The CDR3 bases are TGTGCCATCAGTGAGTCGCAAACGGGTTTATTCGAAGCTTTCTTT. Protein sequence: CAISESQTGLFEAFF.